These 30 T cell receptor beta chains were sequenced from one sample in a study of T cell responses to AZD1222 COVID-19 vaccine. The method was immunoSEQ multiplex PCR; TCRdb's version includes in-frame clones alone and lacks a portion of them. The repertoire holds approximately 150,000 clones, with over 90% as singletons. Sample: peripheral blood, taken on day 0 of MenACWY control vaccination. These receptors originate from an adult in good health.

The chain recombines TRBV4-3 with TRBJ1-2; D unclear. Trimming cost V 4 bases and J 0 bases, with 12 bases left between them. CDR3 length: 15 amino acids. Looked up from germline, CDR1 is LGHNA and CDR2 is YSLEER. CDR3 region: CASSPSRIANYGYTF. Here the CDR3 DNA reads TGCGCCAGCAGCCCCAGTAGGATAGCTAACTATGGCTACACCTTC.

The chain combines TRBV29-1 with TRBJ2-3, with 7 bases matching TRBD2. From germline, CDR1 is SQVTM and CDR2 ANQGSEA. This CDR3 is 14 amino acids long. V shed 3 bases, J shed 3 bases, and the junction held 6 bases outside the gene matches. CDR3 in DNA: TGCAGCGTTGACAGCGGGACGAGAACAGATACGCAGTATTTT. As protein: CSVDSGTRTDTQYF.

This sequence joins TRBV7-9 and TRBJ2-1; TRBD2 matches at 7 bases. The length of the CDR3 is 17 residues. Germline assignment: CDR1 SEHNR and CDR2 FQNEAQ (reference sequence). Unmatched junction bases numbered 14, after V lost 2 bases and J lost 7 bases. The CDR3 protein is CASSLPPGEGLDNEQFF. The CDR3 bases are TGTGCCAGCAGCTTACCACCTGGGGAGGGCCTTGATAATGAGCAGTTCTTC.

The rearrangement joins TRBV7-7 to TRBJ1-4, with D tentatively TRBD1 (5 bases). The CDR3 sequence is 14 residues long. In germline, CDR1 is SSHAT, CDR2 FNYEAQ (reference sequence). V lost 1 base, J lost 4 bases, and 7 bases lay in between. The DNA of the CDR3 is TGTGCCAGCAGCTTAGGTCAGGGTAATGAAAAACTGTTTTTT. Translation gives CASSLGQGNEKLFF.

CDR3 amino acids: CASSLPAMNTEAFF. The CDR3 DNA is TGTGCCAGCAGTTTGCCAGCCATGAACACTGAAGCTTTCTTT. This chain connects TRBV28 to TRBJ1-1; no reliable D call. Per germline, CDR1 MDHEN and CDR2 SYDVKM. The CDR3 sequence is 14 residues long. With 3 bases removed from V and 0 bases from J, the gap between germline ends came to 8 bases.

The V gene is TRBV19, the J gene TRBJ2-7; D is uncertain. The CDR3 has 14 residues. CDR1 and CDR2 (germline): LNHDA, SQIVND (reference sequence). Trimming took 5 bases from V and 2 from J, leaving 13 bases between them. CDR3 loop: CASSPSPTAYEQYF. Here the CDR3 DNA reads TGTGCCAGTAGTCCCTCCCCTACCGCCTACGAGCAGTACTTC.

The chain uses TRBV6-5 and TRBJ2-7; D ambiguous. There are 12 residues in the CDR3. V lost 7 bases and J 4 bases, leaving 11 bases between the germline ends. Germline CDR1 MNHEY, CDR2 SVGAGI. The CDR3 here is CASKSSHYEQYF. Written as DNA, the CDR3 is TGTGCCAGCAAGAGCAGTCATTACGAGCAGTACTTC.

The chain has TRBV19 and TRBJ1-2; 10 bases match TRBD1. J gave up 8 bases and V 6 bases, and 9 bases lay outside the gene matches. Germline V CDR1 and CDR2: LNHDA, SQIVND (reference sequence). The CDR3 is 14 amino acids. CDR3 DNA sequence: TGTGCCAGTAGCACGACAGGGGGCGCTGGGGGCTACACCTTC. Translating it yields CASSTTGGAGGYTF.

V usage is TRBV9 and J usage is TRBJ1-3, with D uncertain. Germline V gene lookup returns CDR1 SGDLS and CDR2 YYNGEE. V lost 10 bases to trimming and J lost 4 bases, with 15 bases between them. This CDR3 has 13 residues. For the CDR3, the DNA is TGTGCCTCCTCAGGATTAAACGGAAACACCATATATTTT. Residues: CASSGLNGNTIYF.

V usage is TRBV30 and J usage is TRBJ1-1; D is unresolved. The germline gives CDR1 GTSNPN, CDR2 SVGIG (reference sequence). V was trimmed by 0 bases and J by 1 base, leaving 6 bases between them. The CDR3 totals 13 residues. The chain's CDR3 is CAWSVVANTEAFF. The CDR3 DNA is TGTGCCTGGAGTGTGGTTGCGAACACTGAAGCTTTCTTT. Full variable domain (missing parts from reference TRBV30 and TRBJ1-1): SQTIHQWPATLVQPVGSPLSLECTVEGTSNPNLYWYRQAAGRGLQLLFYSVGIGQISSEVPQNLSASRPQDRQFILSSKKLLLSDSGFYLCAWSVVANTEAFFGQGTRLTVV.

This chain's CDR3 is CASSDRVNTEAFF. The CDR3 bases are TGTGCCAGCAGCGACAGGGTTAACACTGAAGCTTTCTTT. The chain joins TRBV6-5 to TRBJ1-1; TRBD1 matches 7 bases. Germline V gives CDR1 MNHEY, CDR2 SVGAGI. The V gene end was trimmed by 6 bases and the J gene end by 2 bases; junction bases not matched to a gene: 3. There are 13 residues in the CDR3.

The rearrangement uses TRBV11-2 and TRBJ2-1; 7 bases are shared with TRBD2. Trimming cost V 10 bases and J 12 bases; bases outside gene matches: 6. Germline lookup yields CDR1 SGHAT and CDR2 FQNNGV. CDR3 size: 10 residues. The CDR3 nucleotides are TGTGCCACGAGCGGGGTAAGGCAGTTCTTC. It encodes CATSGVRQFF.

CDR3 coding DNA: TGTGCCAGCAGCCAATTTTACTCGGGAGCCCTCTCCTACGAGCAGTACTTC. As protein: CASSQFYSGALSYEQYF. V usage is TRBV3-1 (or the pseudogene TRBV3-2) and J usage is TRBJ2-7, with D possibly TRBD2 on 6 matching bases. The CDR3 runs 17 residues. Germline V CDR1 and CDR2: LGHDT, YNNKEL (reference sequence). With 2 bases removed from V and 0 bases from J, the gap between germline ends came to 17 bases.

This chain links TRBV7-8 with TRBJ1-1; D perhaps matches TRBD1 (6 bases). V lost 5 bases and J lost 4, with 11 bases in between. The germline gives CDR1 SGHVS, CDR2 FQNEAQ. CDR3 length equals 13 residues. CDR3 protein: CASSRTGTTEAFF. The CDR3 DNA sequence: TGTGCCAGCAGCCGTACAGGGACCACTGAAGCTTTCTTT. The full variable domain, with the rest looked up from reference TRBV7-8 and TRBJ1-1, is GAGVSQSPRYKVAKRGQDVALRCDPISGHVSLFWYQQALGQGPEFLTYFQNEAQLDKSGLPSDRFFAERPEGSVSTLKIQRTQQEDSAVYLCASSRTGTTEAFFGQGTRLTVV.

The chain carries TRBV7-2 and TRBJ1-1, with 8 bases identical to TRBD1. V was pared by 8 bases and J by 4 bases, with 9 bases of the junction left unmatched. This CDR3 has 14 amino acids. Germline assignment: CDR1 SGHTA and CDR2 FQGNSA. The CDR3 region has the DNA TGTGCCAGCGGGACTGGACAGGGCTTCACTGAAGCTTTCTTT. It is translated as CASGTGQGFTEAFF.

V usage is TRBV5-6 and J usage is TRBJ2-2; the D gene is possibly TRBD2 (5 bases). The V end was cut by 4 bases, the J end by 7 bases, with 14 bases between. This CDR3 region has 14 residues. Germline CDR1 is SGHDT and CDR2 is YYEEEE. DNA for the CDR3: TGTGCCAGCAGCCCCAGCGGCGGTAGCGGGGAGCTGTTTTTT. Its protein product is CASSPSGGSGELFF.

This clone was observed once. The V and J genes are TRBV18 and TRBJ2-7; the D gene is possibly TRBD1 (5 bases). The CDR3 runs 14 residues. Germline V lookup: CDR1 KGHSH, CDR2 LQKENI. Trimming removed 8 bases from V and 1 base from J, with 15 bases in between. CDR3 loop: CASRTGDRSYEQYF. CDR3 DNA sequence: TGTGCCAGCCGAACGGGTGACAGATCCTACGAGCAGTACTTC.

The V call is TRBV15, the J call TRBJ1-5; the D gene is possibly TRBD1 (5 bases). The CDR3 spans 18 residues. Germline V lookup: CDR1 LNHNV, CDR2 YYDKDF (reference sequence). V lost 0 bases and J lost 6, with 21 bases in between. The CDR3 DNA follows: TGTGCCACCAGCAGAGATCGATCGGGCGGGGGAGAATTTCAGCCCCAGCATTTT. Residues: CATSRDRSGGGEFQPQHF.

The V gene is TRBV20-1, the J gene TRBJ2-7; D remains unclear. This CDR3 is 10 amino acids long. Germline V lookup: CDR1 DFQATT, CDR2 SNEGSKA (reference sequence). V lost 3 bases, J lost 2 bases, and 2 bases lay in between. As DNA, the CDR3 is TGCAGTGCTAGTACCTACGAGCAGTACTTC. Translating gives CSASTYEQYF.

The chain has TRBV18 and TRBJ2-1; TRBD2 agrees at 16 bases. Trimming took 3 bases from V and 4 from J; bases not matched to a gene: 9. Germline CDR1 is KGHSH and CDR2 is LQKENI. The CDR3 totals 19 residues. CDR3 nucleotides: TGTGCCAGCTCACCTTCCGGGACTAGCGGGAGGGCCAAGTACAATGAGCAGTTCTTC. Translated: CASSPSGTSGRAKYNEQFF.

Note on this clone: The junction does not match germline at one end; this may be a read error. This chain links TRBV2 with TRBJ2-6; no reliable D call. The CDR3 runs to 15 residues. Germline CDR1 reads SNHLY; CDR2 reads FYNNEI. CDR3 sequence: CASSGRISGANVLTF. CDR3 DNA sequence: TGTGCCAGCAGCGGTCGAATCTCTGGCGCCAACGTCCTGACTTTC.

V gene TRBV2 combines with J gene TRBJ1-2, with D perhaps TRBD1 (6 bases). CDR1 SNHLY and CDR2 FYNNEI come from the germline V gene. Trimming removed 7 bases from V and 4 bases from J, with 16 bases in between. The length of the CDR3 is 14 residues. CDR3 nucleotides: TGTGCCAGCATCATAAGGGGGGGATCCTATGGCTACACCTTC. Amino acids: CASIIRGGSYGYTF.

V is TRBV7-8 and J is TRBJ1-5, with D unresolved. V was trimmed by 5 bases and J by 5 bases, leaving 10 bases between them. The CDR3 length is 13 residues. The germline CDR1 and CDR2 sequences are SGHVS and FQNEAQ. The CDR3 here is CASSGVGDQPQHF. CDR3 sequence (DNA): TGTGCCAGCAGCGGGGTCGGGGATCAGCCCCAGCATTTT.

V is TRBV7-9 and J is TRBJ1-2; the match to TRBD1 covers 7 bases. CDR1 and CDR2 (germline): SEHNR, FQNEAQ (reference sequence). The CDR3 totals 14 residues. V trimming: 7 bases; J trimming: 5 bases; junction bases outside the gene matches: 10. DNA of the CDR3: TGTGCCAGCACTCCTGGGGGACAGAAATATGGCTACACCTTC. As protein: CASTPGGQKYGYTF. Combining the CDR3 with reference TRBV7-9 and TRBJ1-2 gives the whole variable domain DTGVSQNPRHKITKRGQNVTFRCDPISEHNRLYWYRQTLGQGPEFLTYFQNEAQLEKSRLLSDRFSAERPKGSFSTLEIQRTEQGDSAMYLCASTPGGQKYGYTFGSGTRLTVV.

CDR3: CASSPAGGQWGTEAFF. The CDR3 DNA is TGTGCCAGCAGCCCCGCCGGGGGACAATGGGGGACTGAAGCTTTCTTT. V gene TRBV5-6 combines with J gene TRBJ1-1, with D perhaps matching TRBD1 (6 bases). Trimming stripped 4 bases from V and 5 bases from J, with 21 bases between. The CDR3 has 16 amino acids. From germline, CDR1 is SGHDT and CDR2 YYEEEE.

The rearrangement joins TRBV28 to TRBJ1-5; no firm D call. The V end lost 6 bases, the J end lost 7 bases, and 10 bases lay between the germline ends. Germline V gene lookup returns CDR1 MDHEN and CDR2 SYDVKM. The CDR3 consists of 12 residues. The CDR3 DNA is TGTGCCAGCAGACCCTCCCGACAGCCCCAGCATTTT. Its translation: CASRPSRQPQHF.

This chain joins TRBV24-1 and TRBJ2-1; D gene uncertain. The CDR3 is 12 amino acids. Germline V gene sequence: CDR1 KGHDR, CDR2 SFDVKD. V dropped 4 bases and J dropped 6 bases, with 6 bases sitting between them. CDR3 residues: CATSESSNEQFF. CDR3 sequence (DNA): TGTGCCACCAGTGAGAGTAGCAATGAGCAGTTCTTC.

The chain joins TRBV5-1 to TRBJ2-5; D possibly uses TRBD1 or TRBD2 (5 bases each). The ends were cut back, 4 bases at V and 4 bases at J, with 14 bases in the middle. CDR1 SGHRS and CDR2 YFSETQ come from the germline V gene. The CDR3 has 14 residues. CDR3 amino acids: CASSPGTLGETQYF. The DNA of the CDR3 is TGCGCCAGCAGCCCCGGGACCCTGGGAGAGACCCAGTACTTC.

V gene TRBV3-1 (or the pseudogene TRBV3-2) combines with J gene TRBJ2-5; tentative D call: TRBD1 (5 bases). Trimming pared 1 base from V and 5 bases from J, leaving 8 bases between. The CDR3 runs 13 residues. Germline CDR1 LGHDT, CDR2 YNNKEL (reference sequence). CDR3: CASSQGRAETQYF. CDR3 in DNA: TGTGCCAGCAGCCAAGGCAGGGCGGAGACCCAGTACTTC.

This sequence joins TRBV5-4 and TRBJ2-7; TRBD2 matches at 9 bases. V gave up 4 bases and J gave up 6 bases; unmatched junction bases: 11. CDR3 length: 15 residues. In germline, CDR1 is SGHNT, CDR2 YYREEE (reference sequence). The CDR3, as DNA: TGTGCCAGCAGCCCGCGGGGGGGAGCAATGGTCGAGCAGTACTTC. Protein product: CASSPRGGAMVEQYF.